The clone carrying this TCR beta chain has a handful of counts. TCRdb re-called the 5' RACE reads with MiXCR, one entry per CDR3 protein. Among some 590,000 distinct CDR3 sequences listed, 9.5% to 10% were seen once. Germline V gives CDR1 MNHEY, CDR2 SMNVEV (reference sequence). The length of the CDR3 is 15 residues. Trimming left V 4 bases short and J 2 bases short, with 15 bases between. The data were obtained in a study of identical twins. This sample was also put to use in a study of yellow fever vaccine responses in identical twins.

The chain employs TRBV27 and TRBJ2-7, with D possibly being TRBD1 (6 bases). Sequenced: PBMCs. This TCR was sampled from a woman aged 18-29 years in good health. CDR3 DNA sequence: TGTGCCAGCAGTTCTCCAACAGGGAAACCCTACGAGCAGTACTTC. This gives the protein CASSSPTGKPYEQYF.